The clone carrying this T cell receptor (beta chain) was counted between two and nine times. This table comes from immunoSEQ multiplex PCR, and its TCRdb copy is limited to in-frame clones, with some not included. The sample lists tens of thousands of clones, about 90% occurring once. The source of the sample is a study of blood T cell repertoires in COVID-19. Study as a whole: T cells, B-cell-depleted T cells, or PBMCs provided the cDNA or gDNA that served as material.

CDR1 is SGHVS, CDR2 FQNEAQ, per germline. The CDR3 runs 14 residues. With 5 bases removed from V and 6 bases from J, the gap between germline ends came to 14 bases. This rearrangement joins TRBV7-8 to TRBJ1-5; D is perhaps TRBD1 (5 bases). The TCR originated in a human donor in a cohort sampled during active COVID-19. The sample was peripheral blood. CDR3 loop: CASSPSGGVQPQHF. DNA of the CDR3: TGTGCCAGCAGCCCTAGTGGGGGGGTTCAGCCCCAGCATTTT.